What follows describes a single T cell receptor beta chain. Its antigen is as yet unknown. A second PCR, run for roughly 7 to 11 cycles, used a sample-barcoded 5' primer plus a J-beta primer mix. TCRdb reprocessed the 5' RACE reads with MiXCR, giving one entry per CDR3 protein. The sample yields about 1,500,000 distinct CDR3 sequences, 28% seen once. This record comes from a study of blood T cells in healthy people across ages. Russia was home to the donors, healthy Caucasian individuals aged about 6 to 90. Germline CDR1 reads SQVTM; CDR2 reads ANQGSEA. The ends lost 8 bases at V and 6 bases at J; junction bases unmatched: 3. This CDR3 has 11 amino acids. Regarding the study as a whole: A strong correlation between TCR beta diversity and naive T cell percentage was seen.

What was sequenced was blood. This clonotype was obtained from a woman between 25 and 40 years old in good health. The J gene is TRBJ1-2, the V gene TRBV29-1; 10 bases map to TRBD1. In DNA form, the CDR3 reads TGCAGCCAGGGGACAGGGGATGGCTACACCTTC. It codes for CSQGTGDGYTF.